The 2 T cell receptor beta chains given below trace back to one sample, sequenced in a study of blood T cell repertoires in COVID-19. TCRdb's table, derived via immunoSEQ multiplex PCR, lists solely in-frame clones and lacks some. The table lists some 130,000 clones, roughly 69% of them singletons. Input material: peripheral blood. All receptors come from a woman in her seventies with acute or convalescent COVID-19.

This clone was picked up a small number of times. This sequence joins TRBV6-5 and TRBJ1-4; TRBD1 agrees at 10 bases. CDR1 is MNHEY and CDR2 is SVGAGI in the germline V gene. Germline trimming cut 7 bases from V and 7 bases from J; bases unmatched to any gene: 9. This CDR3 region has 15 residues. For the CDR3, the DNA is TGTGCCAGCATAGGTTGGGACAGGGGAGTTGAAAAACTGTTTTTT. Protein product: CASIGWDRGVEKLFF.

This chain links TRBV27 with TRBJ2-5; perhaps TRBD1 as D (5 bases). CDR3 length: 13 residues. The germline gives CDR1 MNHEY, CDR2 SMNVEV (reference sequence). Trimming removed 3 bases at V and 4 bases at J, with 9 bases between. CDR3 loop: CASSFIGVETQYF. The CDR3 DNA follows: TGTGCCAGCAGTTTTATAGGGGTAGAGACCCAGTACTTC.